Detailed here is one TCR beta chain. At one boundary the junction diverges from the germline segment, which might be a read error. The CDR3 consists of 13 residues. The germline gives CDR1 SEHNR, CDR2 FQNEAQ (reference sequence). The input was 500 ng total RNA; TCR beta cDNA was made from it with a constant-region primer. Three nested multiplex PCR rounds of slightly modified ARM-PCR generated TCR beta libraries. For 10 cycles apiece, the opening two PCR rounds ran with TRBV1-TRBV30 forward primers and a C-beta reverse primer. From the multiplex PCR reads, TCRdb called clonotypes with MiXCR, one entry per CDR3 protein. The table records 52,000 or so distinct CDR3 sequences, over 75% of them present only once. This sample is part of a study of tumor-infiltrating lymphocytes in primary liver carcinoma. Co-extraction of RNA and DNA was performed on about 20-33 mg of unsorted bulk tissue.

The V call is TRBV7-9, the J call TRBJ1-1; weak D call: TRBD1 (5 bases). This sequence was found in a man aged 35 to 55 with primary liver carcinoma and hepatitis B virus infection. The sequenced sample was liver tumor tissue from sampling region 5. Subset denoted: tumor region T5, tumor centre. CDR3 coding DNA: TGTGTCAGCATCTTAAATAGGCAGGGTGAAGCTTTCTTT. Protein: CVSILNRQGEAFF.